This T cell receptor beta chain was recorded in a study of regulatory T cells in long-lasting Graves disease. Time point meaning: newly diagnosed GD, antithyroid drugs for less than 3 months. The TCR library used RNA extracted from PBMCs. In this sample, this clonotype turned up a few times. Through Arm-PCR of CDR3 regions and iRepertoire HTBI primers, TCR beta libraries were built. TCRdb redid the calling of the multiplex PCR reads with MiXCR, one entry per CDR3 protein. This table holds roughly 320,000 distinct CDR3 sequences, about a sixth found once. Germline V gene lookup returns CDR1 SGHAT and CDR2 FQNNGV. V lost 5 bases, J lost 6 bases, and 8 bases stayed unmatched. The CDR3 runs to 17 residues. Another study also made use of these data, one on T cells in Graves' hyperthyroidism and ophthalmopathy.

The sequences come from peripheral blood mononuclear cells (PBMCs), collected at new diagnosis, from a patient treated with antithyroid drugs. The clonotype comes from a man aged 40-49 years with Graves disease. The chain has TRBV11-2 and TRBJ2-1, with 15 bases identical to TRBD2. CDR3 residues: CASSPKSGLAGGNEQFF. In DNA form, the CDR3 reads TGTGCCAGCAGCCCGAAATCGGGACTAGCGGGAGGCAATGAGCAGTTCTTC. Drawing the rest from reference TRBV11-2 and TRBJ2-1, the complete variable domain is EAGVAQSPRYKIIEKRQSVAFWCNPISGHATLYWYQQILGQGPKLLIQFQNNGVVDDSQLPKDRFSAERLKGVDSTLKIQPAKLEDSAVYLCASSPKSGLAGGNEQFFGPGTRLTVL.